The rows below give T cell receptor beta chains drawn from one sample of a study of blood T cell repertoires in COVID-19. Measured with immunoSEQ multiplex PCR; TCRdb has only the in-frame clones, and not every one. This table has some 230,000 clones, more than 75% appearing once. Sequenced input: peripheral blood. The receptors were sampled from a middle-aged man with acute or convalescent COVID-19. Each CDR3 is given with its conserved first and last residue. The D gene is left open where the match is weak. Rows give clone size only sometimes, using once, few, many, or a class for an expanded clone.

CDR3 protein | CDR3 DNA | clone size | D gene | J gene | V gene
CASSSGEGVNQPQHF | TGTGCCAGCAGCTCCGGGGAGGGGGTGAATCAGCCCCAGCATTTT | . | . | TRBJ1-5 | TRBV7-2
CASSLESGRGLKQYF | TGTGCCAGCAGCTTGGAATCCGGGCGGGGGCTCAAGCAGTACTTC | . | . | TRBJ2-7 | TRBV5-6
CASSRSVTGTGEETQYF | TGTGCCAGCAGCCGATCCGTTACCGGGACAGGGGAGGAGACCCAGTACTTC | . | TRBD1 | TRBJ2-5 | TRBV5-8
CASREQNINAYGYTF | TGTGCCAGCAGAGAACAGAACATTAACGCCTATGGCTACACCTTC | once | . | TRBJ1-2 | TRBV2
CASSSRTFNEQFF | TGTGCCAGCAGCTCCCGGACTTTCAATGAGCAGTTCTTC | . | . | TRBJ2-1 | TRBV4-2
CASTLISGTEAFF | TGTGCCAGTACGTTAATCAGCGGCACTGAAGCTTTCTTT | . | . | TRBJ1-1 | TRBV6-5
CASSEPHRDRATEAFF | TGTGCCAGCAGTGAACCCCATCGGGACAGGGCCACTGAAGCTTTCTTT | . | TRBD1 | TRBJ1-1 | TRBV6-1
CSVEKNSGLYTF | TGCAGCGTTGAAAAAAACAGCGGGCTTTACACCTTC | few | . | TRBJ1-2 | TRBV29-1
CASSPTGGTYEQYF | TGTGCCAGCAGCCCGACGGGAGGTACCTACGAGCAGTACTTC | . | TRBD2 | TRBJ2-7 | TRBV9
CASSLIPGGVLNTGELFF | TGCGCCAGCAGCTTGATTCCAGGGGGTGTTTTGAACACCGGGGAGCTGTTTTTT | . | TRBD1 | TRBJ2-2 | TRBV5-1
CASSRTATGNTIYF | TGTGCCAGCAGCAGAACAGCAACTGGAAACACCATATATTTT | few | . | TRBJ1-3 | TRBV5-8
CASKTPNNYGYTF | TGTGCCAGCAAAACACCGAATAACTATGGCTACACCTTC | . | . | TRBJ1-2 | TRBV28
CASSPTLQETQYF | TGCGCCAGCAGCCCTACCCTCCAAGAGACCCAGTACTTC | once | . | TRBJ2-5 | TRBV5-1
CASSSMGLAGNEQFF | TGTGCCAGCAGCTCGATGGGACTAGCGGGGAATGAGCAGTTCTTC | . | TRBD2 | TRBJ2-1 | TRBV7-2
CASSPDRGGLYQETQYF | TGTGCCAGCAGCCCTGACAGGGGTGGTCTGTACCAAGAGACCCAGTACTTC | . | TRBD1 | TRBJ2-5 | TRBV9
CARSLAGQGANYGYTF | TGTGCCAGAAGCTTAGCTGGTCAGGGGGCTAACTATGGCTACACCTTC | . | . | TRBJ1-2 | TRBV7-5
CASTRIGRSQETQYF | TGTGCCAGCACCCGTATTGGGCGAAGCCAAGAGACCCAGTACTTC | . | . | TRBJ2-5 | TRBV6-5
CAWRGRTGLTEAFF | TGTGCCTGGAGAGGGAGGACAGGCCTGACTGAAGCTTTCTTT | once | TRBD1 | TRBJ1-1 | TRBV30
CASSVGPYPGYTF | TGTGCCAGCAGCGTAGGGCCATATCCGGGCTACACCTTC | . | . | TRBJ1-2 | TRBV9
CATAEAFF | TGTGCCACCGCTGAAGCTTTCTTT | few | . | TRBJ1-1 | TRBV12-3/TRBV12-4
CASSLGGGSGNTIYF | TGTGCCAGCAGCTTAGGGGGGGGATCTGGAAACACCATATATTTT | . | . | TRBJ1-3 | TRBV13
CASSLAGIGRSEAFF | TGCGCCAGCAGCTTGGCGGGAATTGGTCGATCTGAAGCTTTCTTT | . | . | TRBJ1-1 | TRBV5-1
CASSPTGEFQPQHF | TGTGCCAGCAGTCCGACAGGGGAGTTTCAGCCCCAGCATTTT | . | TRBD1 | TRBJ1-5 | TRBV2
CASSTSGGATDTQYF | TGTGCCAGCAGCACTAGCGGGGGGGCCACAGATACGCAGTATTTT | . | TRBD2 | TRBJ2-3 | TRBV7-3
CASSLGGAGKTFF | TGTGCCAGCAGCTTGGGTGGGGCGGGAAAAACTTTCTTT | few | . | TRBJ1-1 | TRBV5-4
CASSPRTAGQGYGYTF | TGTGCCAGCAGCCCCCGGACAGCCGGGCAAGGGTATGGCTACACCTTC | once | . | TRBJ1-2 | TRBV7-2
CASSLSSQNEQFF | TGTGCCAGCAGTTTATCTTCACAGAATGAGCAGTTCTTC | once | . | TRBJ2-1 | TRBV27
CASSSGDRDGYTF | TGTGCCAGCAGCTCGGGGGACAGGGATGGCTACACCTTC | once | TRBD1 | TRBJ1-2 | TRBV5-6
CASSSRTGWTEAFF | TGTGCCAGCAGCTCCCGGACAGGGTGGACTGAAGCTTTCTTT | . | TRBD1 | TRBJ1-1 | TRBV5-8
CASSQGGRTYSNQPQHF | TGTGCCAGCAGCCAAGGAGGACGGACTTATAGCAATCAGCCCCAGCATTTT | . | . | TRBJ1-5 | TRBV4-2
CASSLDRSHEQYF | TGTGCCAGCAGCCTGGACAGGAGCCACGAGCAGTACTTC | few | TRBD1 | TRBJ2-7 | TRBV6-2/TRBV6-3
CASSLEGGHNTEAFF | TGTGCCAGCAGCTTAGAAGGAGGGCACAACACTGAAGCTTTCTTT | . | . | TRBJ1-1 | TRBV11-2
CAISESSGGSLGGYNEQFF | TGTGCCATCAGTGAGTCAAGCGGGGGGTCTCTAGGTGGCTACAATGAGCAGTTCTTC | . | TRBD2 | TRBJ2-1 | TRBV10-3
CASSLDGSGYGYTF | TGCGCCAGCAGCCTGGACGGGTCGGGCTATGGCTACACCTTC | . | . | TRBJ1-2 | TRBV5-1
CATSPRRDTEAFF | TGTGCCACCAGCCCTCGGAGAGACACTGAAGCTTTCTTT | . | . | TRBJ1-1 | TRBV15
CASSVELNTGELFF | TGTGCCAGCAGCGTAGAGCTGAACACCGGGGAGCTGTTTTTT | . | . | TRBJ2-2 | TRBV9
CSAVVQGGSYEQYF | TGCAGTGCGGTGGTGCAGGGGGGCTCCTACGAGCAGTACTTC | . | . | TRBJ2-7 | TRBV29-1
CASSPWARTSPGEKLFF | TGTGCCAGCAGCCCGTGGGCCAGAACCTCGCCAGGTGAAAAACTGTTTTTT | . | . | TRBJ1-4 | TRBV7-6
CASSSETGSGETQYF | TGTGCCAGCAGCTCAGAGACAGGGAGCGGAGAGACCCAGTACTTC | . | TRBD1 | TRBJ2-5 | TRBV13
CASRNLDANTGELFF | TGTGCCAGCAGGAACTTAGATGCGAACACCGGGGAGCTGTTTTTT | few | . | TRBJ2-2 | TRBV6-5
CASSVTGTSSAGELFF | TGTGCCAGCAGCGTCACCGGGACTAGTTCTGCCGGGGAGCTGTTTTTT | . | TRBD2 | TRBJ2-2 | TRBV9
CSVKDRVGQPQHF | TGCAGCGTAAAGGACAGGGTAGGGCAGCCCCAGCATTTT | . | TRBD1 | TRBJ1-5 | TRBV29-1
CASSLTGLTEAFF | TGTGCCAGCAGCTTAACAGGGCTTACTGAAGCTTTCTTT | . | . | TRBJ1-1 | TRBV7-2
CSVEDPARGAQETQYF | TGCAGCGTTGAAGATCCCGCGCGGGGGGCCCAAGAGACCCAGTACTTC | . | TRBD2 | TRBJ2-5 | TRBV29-1
CASSQVKGANYGYTF | TGTGCCAGCAGCCAAGTGAAGGGGGCGAACTATGGCTACACCTTC | . | TRBD1 | TRBJ1-2 | TRBV3-1/TRBV3-2
CASSPGGGTEAFF | TGTGCCAGCAGCCCCGGTGGGGGGACTGAAGCTTTCTTT | . | . | TRBJ1-1 | TRBV7-3
CATSDLKRVNTEAFF | TGTGCCACCAGTGATTTGAAGAGAGTGAACACTGAAGCTTTCTTT | . | . | TRBJ1-1 | TRBV24-1
CASSYGGSTNEKLFF | TGTGCCAGCAGTTACGGAGGGTCAACTAATGAAAAACTGTTTTTT | . | . | TRBJ1-4 | TRBV6-5
CASSDRQATNEKLFF | TGTGCCAGCAGTGATCGACAAGCAACTAATGAAAAACTGTTTTTT | . | . | TRBJ1-4 | TRBV6-1
CASSPPDRAVGRAFF | TGTGCCAGCAGTCCCCCGGACAGGGCGGTTGGTCGAGCTTTCTTT | . | TRBD1 | TRBJ1-1 | TRBV28
CASSKESRQFSGNTIYF | TGTGCCAGCAGCAAAGAATCCAGACAGTTCTCTGGAAACACCATATATTTT | . | . | TRBJ1-3 | TRBV21-1
CASSQDTGGSLTGELFF | TGTGCCAGCAGCCAAGATACGGGGGGATCCCTGACCGGGGAGCTGTTTTTT | . | TRBD2 | TRBJ2-2 | TRBV4-2
CASSLSYREPQHF | TGTGCCAGCAGTTTAAGCTACAGGGAACCCCAGCATTTT | . | . | TRBJ1-5 | TRBV27
CASKATSSGNTIYF | TGTGCCAGTAAAGCGACCTCTTCTGGAAACACCATATATTTT | . | . | TRBJ1-3 | TRBV19
CATSPDGNQPQHF | TGCGCCACTAGCCCGGACGGCAATCAGCCCCAGCATTTT | . | . | TRBJ1-5 | TRBV10-1
CAWSPGGLAGAYEQYF | TGTGCCTGGAGTCCAGGCGGGCTAGCGGGAGCCTACGAGCAGTACTTC | few | TRBD2 | TRBJ2-7 | TRBV30
CASSVLELGHGYTF | TGTGCCAGCAGCGTACTGGAGCTCGGCCATGGCTACACCTTC | . | . | TRBJ1-2 | TRBV5-6